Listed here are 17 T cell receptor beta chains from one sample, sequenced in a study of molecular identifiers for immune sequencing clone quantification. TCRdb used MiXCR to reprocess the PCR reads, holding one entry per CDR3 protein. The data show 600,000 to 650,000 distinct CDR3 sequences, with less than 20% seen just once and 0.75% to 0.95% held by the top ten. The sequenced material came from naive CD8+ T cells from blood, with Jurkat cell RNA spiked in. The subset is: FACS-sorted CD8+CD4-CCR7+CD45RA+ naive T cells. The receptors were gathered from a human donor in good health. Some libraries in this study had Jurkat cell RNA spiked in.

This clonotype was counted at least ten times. The CDR3 coding sequence is TGTGCCAGCAGTAATGGACTGATGCCGGGGACAGATACGCAGTATTTT. It encodes CASSNGLMPGTDTQYF. The V and J genes are TRBV12-3 or TRBV12-4 and TRBJ2-3, with D tentatively TRBD2 (5 bases). V was pared by 5 bases and J by 3 bases, with 18 bases between. The CDR3 consists of 16 residues.

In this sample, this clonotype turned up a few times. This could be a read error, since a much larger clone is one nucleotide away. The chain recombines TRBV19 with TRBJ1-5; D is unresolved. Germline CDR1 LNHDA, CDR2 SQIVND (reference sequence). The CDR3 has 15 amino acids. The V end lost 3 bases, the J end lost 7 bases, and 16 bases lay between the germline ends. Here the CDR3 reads CASSMDMGKRQPQHF. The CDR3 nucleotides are TGTGCCAGTAGTATGGATATGGGAAAGAGGCAGCCCCAGCATTTT.

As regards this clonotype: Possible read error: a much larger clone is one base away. The CDR3 loop is CASSSWGRGAQETQYF. The CDR3 DNA is TGTGCCAGCAGCTCCTGGGGGCGGGGGGCGCAAGAGACCCAGTACTTC. The chain uses TRBV7-2 and TRBJ2-5; 8 bases align to TRBD2. Germline V lookup: CDR1 SGHTA, CDR2 FQGNSA. The CDR3 length is 16 residues. The V and J ends lost 4 bases and 2 bases, in that order; junction bases with no gene match: 9.

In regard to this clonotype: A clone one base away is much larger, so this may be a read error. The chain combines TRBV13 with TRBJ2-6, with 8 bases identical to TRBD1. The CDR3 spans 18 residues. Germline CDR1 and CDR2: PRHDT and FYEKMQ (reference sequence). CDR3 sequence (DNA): TGTGCCAACAGCTCACCTATAACAGGGGGTGCCGGGGCCAACGTCCTGACTTTC. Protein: CANSSPITGGAGANVLTF.

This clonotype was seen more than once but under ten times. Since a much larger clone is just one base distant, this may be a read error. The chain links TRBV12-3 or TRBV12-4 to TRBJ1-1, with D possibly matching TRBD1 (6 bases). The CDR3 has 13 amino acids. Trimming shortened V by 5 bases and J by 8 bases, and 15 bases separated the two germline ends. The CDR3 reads CASSRNREPEAFF. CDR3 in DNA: TGTGCCAGCAGTAGAAACAGGGAACCGGAAGCTTTCTTT.

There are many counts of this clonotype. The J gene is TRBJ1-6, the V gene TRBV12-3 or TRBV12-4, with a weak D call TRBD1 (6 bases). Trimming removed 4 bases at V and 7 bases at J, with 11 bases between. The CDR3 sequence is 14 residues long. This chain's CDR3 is CASSWTDINSPLHF. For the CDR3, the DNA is TGTGCCAGCAGTTGGACAGACATAAATTCACCCCTCCACTTT.

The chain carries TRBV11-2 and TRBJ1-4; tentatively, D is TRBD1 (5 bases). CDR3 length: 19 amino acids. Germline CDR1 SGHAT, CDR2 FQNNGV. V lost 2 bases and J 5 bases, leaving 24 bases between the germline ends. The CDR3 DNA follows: TGTGCCAGCAGCTTATTTGGGGCAACAACGTATGGCGAAAATGAAAAACTGTTTTTT. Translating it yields CASSLFGATTYGENEKLFF.

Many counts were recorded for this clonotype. The CDR3 region has the DNA TGTGCCAGCAGAGAGGGGCCCGGAACCTACAATGAGCAGTTCTTC. Translation gives CASREGPGTYNEQFF. The J gene is TRBJ2-1, the V gene TRBV11-2, with D perhaps given as TRBD1 or TRBD2 (5 bases each). Germline-derived CDR1 and CDR2 are SGHAT and FQNNGV. The CDR3 runs to 15 residues. Trimming took off 6 bases at V and 2 bases at J, with 14 bases between the two ends.

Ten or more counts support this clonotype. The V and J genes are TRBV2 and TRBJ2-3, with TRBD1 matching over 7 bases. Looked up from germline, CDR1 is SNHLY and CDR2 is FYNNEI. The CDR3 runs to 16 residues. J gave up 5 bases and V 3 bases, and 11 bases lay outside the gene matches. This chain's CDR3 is CASSEIATGMRDTQYF. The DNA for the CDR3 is TGTGCCAGCAGTGAGATCGCGACAGGGATGAGAGATACGCAGTATTTT.

The CDR3 reads CASSYRGGFEQYF. CDR3 DNA: TGTGCCAGCAGCTATAGGGGGGGGTTCGAGCAGTACTTC. This chain links TRBV27 with TRBJ2-7; weak D call: TRBD2 (7 bases). CDR1 is MNHEY and CDR2 is SMNVEV in the germline V gene (reference sequence). Trimming took 6 bases from V and 6 from J, leaving 15 bases between them. The CDR3 sequence is 13 residues long.

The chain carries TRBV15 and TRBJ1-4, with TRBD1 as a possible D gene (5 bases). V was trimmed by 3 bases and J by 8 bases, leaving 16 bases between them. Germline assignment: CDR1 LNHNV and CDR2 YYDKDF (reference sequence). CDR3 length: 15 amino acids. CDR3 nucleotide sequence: TGTGCCACCAGCAGCCTTGGGGCAATAGAAGAAAAACTGTTTTTT. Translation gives CATSSLGAIEEKLFF.

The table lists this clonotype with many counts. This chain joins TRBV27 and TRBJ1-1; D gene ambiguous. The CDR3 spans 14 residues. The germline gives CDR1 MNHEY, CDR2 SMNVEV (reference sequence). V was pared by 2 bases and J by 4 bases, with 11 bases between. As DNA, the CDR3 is TGTGCCAGCAGTTTAATTGGATTGGGCACTGAAGCTTTCTTT. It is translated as CASSLIGLGTEAFF.

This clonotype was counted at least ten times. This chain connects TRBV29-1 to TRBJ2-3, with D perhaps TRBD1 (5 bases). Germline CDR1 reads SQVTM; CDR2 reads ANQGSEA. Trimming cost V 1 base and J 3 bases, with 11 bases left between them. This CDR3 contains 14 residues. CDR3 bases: TGCAGCGTTGAAGGGCAGGGTGAAACAGATACGCAGTATTTT. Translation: CSVEGQGETDTQYF.

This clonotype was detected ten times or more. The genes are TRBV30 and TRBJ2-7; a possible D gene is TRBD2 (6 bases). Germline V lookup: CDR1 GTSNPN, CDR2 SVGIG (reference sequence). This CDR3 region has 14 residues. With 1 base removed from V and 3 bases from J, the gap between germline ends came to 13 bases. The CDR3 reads CAWSEGLMHYEQYF. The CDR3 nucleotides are TGTGCCTGGAGTGAGGGACTCATGCACTACGAGCAGTACTTC.

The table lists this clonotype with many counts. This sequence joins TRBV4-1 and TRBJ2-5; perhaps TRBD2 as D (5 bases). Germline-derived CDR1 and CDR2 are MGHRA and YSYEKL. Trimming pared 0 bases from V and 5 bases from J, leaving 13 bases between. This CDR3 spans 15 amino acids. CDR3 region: CASSQDRGGLETQYF. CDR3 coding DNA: TGCGCCAGCAGCCAAGATCGAGGCGGGTTGGAGACCCAGTACTTC.

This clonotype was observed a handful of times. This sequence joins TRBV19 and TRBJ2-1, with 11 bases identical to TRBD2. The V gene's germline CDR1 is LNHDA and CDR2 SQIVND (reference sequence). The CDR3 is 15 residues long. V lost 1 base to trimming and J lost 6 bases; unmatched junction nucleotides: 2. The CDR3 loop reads CASSIGTSGFNEQFF. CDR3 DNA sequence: TGTGCCAGTAGTATAGGGACTAGCGGGTTCAATGAGCAGTTCTTC. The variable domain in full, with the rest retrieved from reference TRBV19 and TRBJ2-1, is DGGITQSPKYLFRKEGQNVTLSCEQNLNHDAMYWYRQDPGQGLRLIYYSQIVNDFQKGDIAEGYSVSREKKESFPLTVTSAQKNPTAFYLCASSIGTSGFNEQFFGPGTRLTVL.

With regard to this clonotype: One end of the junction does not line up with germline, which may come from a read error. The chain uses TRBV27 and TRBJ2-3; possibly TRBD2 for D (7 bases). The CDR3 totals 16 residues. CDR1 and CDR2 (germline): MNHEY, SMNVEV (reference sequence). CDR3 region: CASSLLAGVGADTRYF. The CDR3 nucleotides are TGTGCCAGCAGTTTATTGGCGGGAGTGGGGGCAGATACGCGGTATTTT.